These T cell receptor beta chains were read from a single sample in a study of blood T cells in healthy people across ages. MiXCR, applied by TCRdb to the 5' RACE reads, yields one record per CDR3 protein. The sample lists approximately 880,000 distinct CDR3 sequences; about 48% were seen once. The sequenced sample consisted of blood. All receptors come from a man aged 30 to 39 in good health. Both conserved end residues are part of each CDR3. D genes are given only for firm matches. Size tells how often a clone was seen (once, few, many) or the class of an expanded clone, and some rows leave it out.

>.|TRBV4-3|.|TRBJ2-7
TGCGCCAGCAGCCAAGATAGCGTGGAGGGGGGCGAGCAGTACTTC
CASSQDSVEGGEQYF
>.|TRBV7-2|TRBD1|TRBJ1-1
TGTGCCAGCAGCACCCGACAGGGGGCCAATATAGCTTTCTTT
CASSTRQGANIAFF
>.|TRBV6-2/TRBV6-3|TRBD1|TRBJ1-1
TGTGCCAGCAACCGGGACAGGGGGCCGTTGGACACTGAAGCTTTCTTT
CASNRDRGPLDTEAFF
>once|TRBV20-1|.|TRBJ1-2
TGCAGTGCTAGAGAGTGGGGACGTGATCAATATGGCTACACCTTC
CSAREWGRDQYGYTF
>few|TRBV4-2|.|TRBJ2-6
TGTGCCAGCAGCCAAGATGGGTTCGCTGGGGCCAACGTCCTGACTTTC
CASSQDGFAGANVLTF
>few|TRBV5-1|TRBD1|TRBJ2-3
TGCGCCAGCAGCATAAGACAGGGGAGCACAGATACGCAGTATTTT
CASSIRQGSTDTQYF
>few|TRBV7-2|.|TRBJ2-1
TGTGCCAGCAGCTTAGGACTAGGCCTTTACAATGAGCAGTTCTTC
CASSLGLGLYNEQFF
>.|TRBV9|.|TRBJ2-7
TGTGCCAGCAGCGTGGACCGTCAGTCAACCTACGAGCAGTACTTC
CASSVDRQSTYEQYF
>few|TRBV6-2/TRBV6-3|.|TRBJ2-1
TGTGCCAGCAGTTTCGAGGGCTTTGAGCAGTTCTTC
CASSFEGFEQFF
>few|TRBV20-1|TRBD2|TRBJ2-3
TGCAGTGCTAGAGCGGGGGGAGCCACTAGCACAGATACGCAGTATTTT
CSARAGGATSTDTQYF
>.|TRBV5-5|.|TRBJ1-1
TGTGCCAGCAGCACCCGTAGGGGGGACACTGAAGCTTTCTTT
CASSTRRGDTEAFF
>.|TRBV12-3/TRBV12-4|TRBD1|TRBJ2-7
TGTGCCAGCAGTTCGACAGGGCCCAGTTACTACGAGCAGTACTTC
CASSSTGPSYYEQYF
>few|TRBV6-1|.|TRBJ1-1
TGTGCCAGCAGTGATAGCCTCCTGAACACTGAAGCTTTCTTT
CASSDSLLNTEAFF
>few|TRBV6-5|.|TRBJ2-5
TGTGCCAGCAGGACCGGGACCCTGGGGGAGACCCAGTACTTC
CASRTGTLGETQYF
>.|TRBV5-1|TRBD2|TRBJ2-3
TGCGCCAGCAGCTTGGCAGCGGGGGGACCAGTTCGTAGCACAGATACGCAGTATTTT
CASSLAAGGPVRSTDTQYF
>few|TRBV7-2|TRBD2|TRBJ2-1
TGTGCCAGCAGCTTAATGGGGACTAGCAACAATGAGCAGTTCTTC
CASSLMGTSNNEQFF
>.|TRBV15|.|TRBJ2-7
TGTGCCACCAGCAGATCCCTCACTCCGGGCTCCAATTCCTACGAGCAGTACTTC
CATSRSLTPGSNSYEQYF
>.|TRBV15|TRBD1|TRBJ1-5
TGTGCCACCAGTAGCGACAGGGGAAGCAATCAGCCCCAGCATTTT
CATSSDRGSNQPQHF
>.|TRBV5-5|TRBD2|TRBJ2-5
TGTGCCAGCAACCTGGAGGCGGGGAGCGGGGGTACAAATGAGCAGTACTTC
CASNLEAGSGGTNEQYF
>.|TRBV29-1|.|TRBJ2-7
TGCAGCGTTGTTTCCACGATCTACGAGCAGTACTTC
CSVVSTIYEQYF
>.|TRBV9|.|TRBJ2-3
TGTGCCAGCAGCGTAGCGGCTTCCCTAGGGGATACGCAGTATTTT
CASSVAASLGDTQYF
>few|TRBV7-7|.|TRBJ2-7
TGTGCTAGCAGCTTAGAGGGCGCCGGCTACGAGCAGTACTTC
CASSLEGAGYEQYF
>few|TRBV20-1|.|TRBJ1-4
TGCAGTGTGGGTGAGGGGAGCCTGGGAGAAAAACTGTTTTTT
CSVGEGSLGEKLFF
>.|TRBV5-1|.|TRBJ2-3
TGCGCCAGCAGCCTACCGCGAGCGGGCACAGATACGCAGTATTTT
CASSLPRAGTDTQYF
>.|TRBV5-1|.|TRBJ1-1
TGCGCCAGCAGCTTGAGGGCGGAGAACACTGAAGCTTTCTTT
CASSLRAENTEAFF
>many|TRBV30|.|TRBJ1-1
TGTGCCTGGCTATCCGGGATGTGGAGCACTGAAGCTTTCTTT
CAWLSGMWSTEAFF
>many|TRBV4-1|.|TRBJ2-7
TGCGCCAGCAGCCAAGATATGGGCAGTTCCTACGAGCAGTACTTC
CASSQDMGSSYEQYF
>.|TRBV10-3|.|TRBJ1-2
TGTGCCATCAGTGACAGGGCGGACTATGGCTACACCTTC
CAISDRADYGYTF
>many|TRBV20-1|.|TRBJ2-1
TGCAGTGCCGGGCGGGGCACCTACAATGAGCAGTTCTTC
CSAGRGTYNEQFF
>once|TRBV7-9|TRBD1|TRBJ2-1
TGTGCCAGCAGCCGGGACAGGGAGGTAAATGAGCAGTTCTTC
CASSRDREVNEQFF
>.|TRBV6-1|TRBD1|TRBJ2-1
TGTGCCAGCAGTATCCAGACAGGGCGTTACAATGAGCAGTTCTTC
CASSIQTGRYNEQFF
>few|TRBV7-2|.|TRBJ2-5
TGTGCCAGCAGCTTAATGGTGGAGACCCAGTACTTC
CASSLMVETQYF
>few|TRBV10-3|TRBD1|TRBJ2-3
TGTGCCATCAGTGGCCGGGGACAGGGGCTGACAGATACGCAGTATTTT
CAISGRGQGLTDTQYF
>.|TRBV30|.|TRBJ2-7
TGTGCCTGGAACTCAGGGTCCTACGAGCAGTACTTC
CAWNSGSYEQYF
>.|TRBV2|.|TRBJ2-4
TGTGCCAGCAGGGCTGAGGCCAAAAACATTCGGTACTTC
CASRAEAKNIRYF
>few|TRBV21-1|.|TRBJ1-6
TGTGCCAGCAGCACCAAGACGACAGGGGTAAATAATTCACCCCTCCACTTT
CASSTKTTGVNNSPLHF
>.|TRBV14|TRBD1|TRBJ2-1
TGTGCCAGCAGCCGGACAGGGCTCGATGAGCAGTTCTTC
CASSRTGLDEQFF
>.|TRBV6-1|.|TRBJ2-5
TGTGCCAGCACTACTCCCCCAGCCAGGGAGCAGTACTTC
CASTTPPAREQYF
>.|TRBV5-1|TRBD2|TRBJ2-7
TGCGCCAGCAAACTAGCGGGGGGGTCCTACGAGCAGTACTTC
CASKLAGGSYEQYF
>few|TRBV12-3/TRBV12-4|.|TRBJ1-5
TGTGCCAGCACCTTGGCGGGACGCAATCAGCCCCAGCATTTT
CASTLAGRNQPQHF
>few|TRBV11-2|TRBD1|TRBJ2-3
TGTGCCAGCAGCTTTACCGGGACAGGGACCGATACGCAGTATTTT
CASSFTGTGTDTQYF
>few|TRBV15|.|TRBJ2-7
TGTGCCACCAGCAGAGATCAGTCGACCGCCTACGAGCAGTACTTC
CATSRDQSTAYEQYF
>many|TRBV20-1|.|TRBJ1-5
TGCAGTGCTAGAGATGGCTTTGGGCAGACAAGCAATCAGCCCCAGCATTTT
CSARDGFGQTSNQPQHF
>few|TRBV6-6|.|TRBJ2-7
TGTGCCAGCAGGTTCGGGACGGGAATCTCCTACGAGCAGTACTTC
CASRFGTGISYEQYF
>.|TRBV7-8|TRBD2|TRBJ2-1
TGTGCCAGCAGCTTTATCTCCGGGGGGGCCGGCAATGAGCAGTTCTTC
CASSFISGGAGNEQFF
>few|TRBV20-1|TRBD2|TRBJ2-7
TGCAGTGCCGATGGGACTAGCGACTACGAGCAGTACTTC
CSADGTSDYEQYF
>.|TRBV20-1|.|TRBJ2-1
TGCAGTGCCCTAGACAGGAACTCCTACAATGAGCAGTTCTTC
CSALDRNSYNEQFF
>.|TRBV5-1|TRBD1|TRBJ1-2
TGCGCCAGCAGCCCTCGGACAGGGGCGAACTATGGCTACACCTTC
CASSPRTGANYGYTF